This TCR beta chain was profiled in a study of Ad26.COV2.S vaccination and SARS-CoV-2 variants. Described treatment: around 19 received Ad26.COV2.S at low or high dose, single or two shots; 5 received placebo; per-sample allocation not given. Day 63 following the first vaccine or placebo injection was when the samples were taken. Method: immunoSEQ multiplex PCR; TCRdb's copy keeps in-frame clones and lacks some. Among 450,000 to 550,000 clones listed, roughly nine tenths were seen once. Germline V lookup: CDR1 PRHDT, CDR2 FYEKMQ (reference sequence). The CDR3 runs 14 residues. The germline V and J ends were trimmed by 3 bases and 7 bases, with 13 bases remaining between them.

The input for sequencing was peripheral blood, taken in a trial of Ad26.COV2.S vaccine versus placebo. V usage is TRBV13 and J usage is TRBJ1-5, with D possibly being TRBD1 (5 bases). This TCR derives from a person aged 18-65 years who received the Ad26.COV2.S COVID-19 vaccine or a placebo. The CDR3 DNA reads as TGTGCCAGCAGCTTCCAGGGCCTAGGGCAGCCCCAGCATTTT. Protein sequence: CASSFQGLGQPQHF. The entire variable domain, with the rest obtained from reference TRBV13 and TRBJ1-5, is as follows: AAGVIQSPRHLIKEKRETATLKCYPIPRHDTVYWYQQGPGQDPQFLISFYEKMQSDKGSIPDRFSAQQFSDYHSELNMSSLELGDSALYFCASSFQGLGQPQHFGDGTRLSIL.